These 8 T cell receptor beta chains were all obtained from the same sample, sequenced in a study of PD-1 blockade in classical Hodgkin lymphoma. Each patient relapsed following autologous stem cell transplantation, and prior brentuximab vedotin exposure differed. The table came from immunoSEQ multiplex PCR; TCRdb's copy has only in-frame clones and leaves some out. The sample lists over 25,000 clones, 55% to 75% occurring once. Sample: peripheral blood mononuclear cells (PBMCs), taken before the second cycle of nivolumab. All receptors derive from a human donor with classical Hodgkin lymphoma.

The chain uses TRBV4-2 and TRBJ1-4; D unresolved. V was shortened by 1 base and J by 4 bases, with 16 bases between the two germline ends. CDR3 length: 17 amino acids. Germline CDR1 reads LGHNA; CDR2 reads YNFKEQ. This chain's CDR3 is CASSQGREGQVNEKLFF. The CDR3 nucleotides are TGTGCCAGCAGCCAAGGAAGGGAAGGGCAGGTTAATGAAAAACTGTTTTTT.

The CDR3 DNA reads as TGTGCCAGCAGCTGGGACAGGAACACCGGGGAGCTGTTTTTT. Amino acids: CASSWDRNTGELFF. V is TRBV7-8 and J is TRBJ2-2, with 7 bases aligning to TRBD1. This CDR3 region has 14 residues. CDR1 and CDR2 from the germline V gene are SGHVS and FQNEAQ. Trimming removed 4 bases from V and 1 base from J; junction bases left unmatched: 0.

A word on this clone: At one end the junction does not follow the germline gene, possibly because of a read error. V is TRBV5-6 and J is TRBJ1-2; TRBD1 might be the D (6 bases). Germline V lookup: CDR1 SGHDT, CDR2 YYEEEE. This CDR3 contains 16 residues. CDR3 DNA: TGTGCCAGCACCTTGGGGGCAGTCCAGGGAAACTATGGCTACACCTTC. This encodes CASTLGAVQGNYGYTF.

This sequence joins TRBV7-8 and TRBJ1-4, with no clear D. The CDR3 consists of 14 residues. Per the germline V gene, CDR1 is SGHVS and CDR2 is FQNEAQ. Trimming took off 5 bases at V and 3 bases at J, with 10 bases between the two ends. This CDR3 is CASSLQPANEKLFF. The CDR3, as DNA: TGTGCCAGCAGCCTACAGCCGGCTAATGAAAAACTGTTTTTT.

The genes are TRBV7-9 and TRBJ2-7; 8 positions match TRBD1. This CDR3 has 14 amino acids. V lost 3 bases, J lost 5 bases, and 6 bases stayed unmatched. CDR1 and CDR2 (germline): SEHNR, FQNEAQ (reference sequence). In DNA, the CDR3 is TGTGCCAGCAGCTTTTGGGACAGGCTCCACGAGCAGTACTTC. This translates into CASSFWDRLHEQYF.

V is TRBV5-1 and J is TRBJ2-3; D not certain. V was clipped by 0 bases and J by 8 bases, with 7 bases between them. The germline V gene has CDR1 SGHRS and CDR2 YFSETQ. The CDR3 length is 12 residues. In DNA form, the CDR3 reads TGCGCCAGCAGCTTGGATAGGCGTACGCAGTATTTT. Translated: CASSLDRRTQYF.

The chain is built from TRBV5-1 and TRBJ1-2; D is unclear. The V end lost 1 base, the J end lost 2 bases, and 12 bases lay between the germline ends. From germline, CDR1 is SGHRS and CDR2 YFSETQ. This CDR3 region has 15 residues. In DNA form, the CDR3 reads TGCGCCAGCAGCTTGCTGCGGGGAAACAACTATGGCTACACCTTC. Its translation: CASSLLRGNNYGYTF.

CDR3 nucleotides: TGTGCCAGCAGCGCCTCGGGGCAGGGCAATCAGCCCCAGCATTTT. Translation gives CASSASGQGNQPQHF. This chain joins TRBV4-2 and TRBJ1-5; perhaps TRBD1 as D (5 bases). With 5 bases removed from V and 2 bases from J, the gap between germline ends came to 13 bases. CDR3 length: 15 residues. The germline V gene has CDR1 LGHNA and CDR2 YNFKEQ.